The 10 T cell receptor beta chains given below trace back to one sample, sequenced in a study of CXCR3-negative and CXCR3-positive naive CD8 T cells. Preparation of TRB cDNA libraries relied on 5' RACE carrying UMI labels. TCRdb re-called the 5' RACE reads, yielding one record per CDR3 amino acid sequence without DNA. The listing contains tens of thousands of distinct CDR3 sequences. The sequenced sample was naive CXCR3- CD8+ T cells from blood. Subset denoted: CD45RO-CCR7+CD27+CD95- naive CD8+ T cells lacking CXCR3 (TNR3-). The origin of the receptors is a human donor in good health. Some clones in this sample may be carry-over from other donors' samples.

The chain has TRBV12-3 or TRBV12-4 and TRBJ2-1; TCRdb's D call, TRBD1, is unchecked because there is no DNA. The CDR3 runs to 13 residues. CDR3 in amino acids: CASRQAPYNEQFF.

J is TRBJ2-7 and V is TRBV29-1; TCRdb's assignment of TRBD1 cannot be checked, as there is no DNA. This CDR3 region has 14 residues. Germline V gene lookup returns CDR1 SQVTM and CDR2 ANQGSEA. This CDR3 reads CSVEEPGTGDEQYF.

V gene TRBV20-1 combines with J gene TRBJ1-3. The CDR3 spans 16 residues. CDR1 and CDR2 (germline): DFQATT, SNEGSKA (reference sequence). CDR3 loop: CSARDPAGSSGNTIYF.

This chain links TRBV6-1 with TRBJ1-2. The CDR3 is 15 amino acids. The germline CDR1 and CDR2 sequences are MNHNS and SASEGT. The chain's CDR3 is CASSEIDGTNYGYTF.

The chain uses TRBV3-1 and TRBJ2-7; TCRdb names TRBD1, which stays unverified in the absence of DNA. Germline CDR1 LGHDT, CDR2 YNNKEL (reference sequence). The CDR3 runs 14 residues. CDR3 sequence: CASRRTGGVYEQYF.

This chain links TRBV14 with TRBJ2-7; TCRdb's D gene call, TRBD1, goes unchecked for lack of DNA. This CDR3 region has 13 residues. Looked up from germline, CDR1 is SGHDN and CDR2 is FVKESK. The CDR3: CASRGPTDYEQYF. Drawing the rest from reference TRBV14 and TRBJ2-7, the complete variable domain is EAGVTQFPSHSVIEKGQTVTLRCDPISGHDNLYWYRRVMGKEIKFLLHFVKESKQDESGMPNNRFLAERTGGTYSTLKVQPAELEDSGVYFCASRGPTDYEQYFGPGTRLTVT.

V and J are TRBV3-1 and TRBJ1-1; the D gene TCRdb calls, TRBD1, cannot be checked with no DNA. The CDR3 is 15 residues long. CDR1 is LGHDT and CDR2 is YNNKEL in the germline V gene (reference sequence). CDR3 sequence: CASSQVPDGNTEAFF.

V gene TRBV29-1 combines with J gene TRBJ2-7. Looked up from germline, CDR1 is SQVTM and CDR2 is ANQGSEA. The CDR3 extends over 11 amino acids. The CDR3 spells CSAESNYEQYF.

The chain uses TRBV28 and TRBJ2-7; TCRdb's D call of TRBD1 is untestable without DNA. Germline V gene sequence: CDR1 MDHEN, CDR2 SYDVKM. The CDR3 is 14 amino acids. The CDR3 reads CASTPRVGYYEQYF. Based on the CDR3 plus reference TRBV28 and TRBJ2-7, the full variable domain is DVKVTQSSRYLVKRTGEKVFLECVQDMDHENMFWYRQDPGLGLRLIYFSYDVKMKEKGDIPEGYSVSREKKERFSLILESASTNQTSMYLCASTPRVGYYEQYFGPGTRLTVT.

The J gene is TRBJ2-7, the V gene TRBV3-1; the TRBD2 assignment by TCRdb is unverifiable without DNA. The germline CDR1 and CDR2 sequences are LGHDT and YNNKEL (reference sequence). The CDR3 sequence is 16 residues long. The CDR3 loop is CASSQPTSGEGYEQYF.